A single sample gave rise to the 32 T cell receptor beta chains below, sequenced in a study of beta chain features in type 1 diabetes. Broader study findings: In every one of the four CD4+ subsets, TCRB CDR3s were moderately but significantly shorter in Type 1 diabetes patients.

These receptors have no known antigen. The investigators reverse transcribed all of the isolated RNA, so they sequenced expressed TCRB transcripts. Sequencing used immunoSEQ multiplex PCR; TCRdb keeps in-frame clones, though not all of them. This table has around 260,000 clones, about 20% appearing once. What was sequenced was naive CD4+ T cells from blood. Receptor source: a woman aged 40-49 years with type 1 diabetes.

This clone was counted only a few times. The identical CDR3 is also encoded by other nucleotide sequences in the sample. The chain combines TRBV5-1 with TRBJ1-1; D is possibly TRBD1 (6 bases). Germline V CDR1 and CDR2: SGHRS, YFSETQ. The CDR3 covers 14 residues. V dropped 5 bases and J dropped 2 bases, with 13 bases sitting between them. CDR3 nucleotide sequence: TGCGCCAGCAGTTCAGGGGTTGGAAACACTGAAGCTTTCTTT. Its protein is CASSSGVGNTEAFF.

This clone showed up just a few times. This chain connects TRBV27 to TRBJ2-7; D possibly corresponds to TRBD2 (5 bases). V lost 5 bases to trimming and J lost 7 bases, with 21 bases between them. The CDR3 spans 15 residues. CDR1 is MNHEY, CDR2 SMNVEV, per germline (reference sequence). CDR3 in DNA: TGTGCCAGCAGTCAACAGACGGGGTTTGGTCGGGAGCAGTACTTC. Protein product: CASSQQTGFGREQYF.

As DNA, the CDR3 is TGTGCCAGCAGTGATAGCACTGAAGCTTTCTTT. Its translation: CASSDSTEAFF. This chain connects TRBV6-4 to TRBJ1-1; D not certain. The CDR3 is made up of 11 amino acids. The germline gives CDR1 MRHNA, CDR2 SNTAGT. Deletions cut 3 bases from V and 4 bases from J, with 3 bases between.

This clone was detected only a few times. This rearrangement joins TRBV28 to TRBJ2-5, with D possibly matching TRBD1 (6 bases). Per germline, CDR1 MDHEN and CDR2 SYDVKM. V was cut by 7 bases and J by 5 bases, with 20 bases left in between. This CDR3 contains 15 residues. CDR3 bases: TGTGCCAGCATTTCTGCCCCAGGGGCGCGGGAGACCCAGTACTTC. Translated, it gives CASISAPGARETQYF.

This clone was found a few times. One junction end disagrees with the germline gene, perhaps due to a read error. The chain uses TRBV9 and TRBJ2-2; TRBD2 aligns across 7 bases. CDR3 length equals 16 residues. Per the germline V gene, CDR1 is SGDLS and CDR2 is YYNGEE. CDR3 nucleotides: TGTGCCAGCACCGTAGGGCTAGCGGCGAACACCGGGGAGCTGTTTTTT. Translation gives CASTVGLAANTGELFF.

The table lists this clone with a few counts. The V gene is TRBV5-4, the J gene TRBJ2-7; D perhaps matches TRBD2 (6 bases). Trimming cost V 3 bases and J 4 bases, with 17 bases left between them. This CDR3 spans 15 amino acids. Per germline, CDR1 SGHNT and CDR2 YYREEE (reference sequence). The CDR3 reads CASSSGGPEGYEQYF. CDR3 nucleotide sequence: TGTGCCAGCAGCTCCGGGGGACCAGAAGGGTACGAGCAGTACTTC.

This clone was observed a few times. The chain joins TRBV7-2 to TRBJ1-5; 10 nucleotides agree with TRBD1. This CDR3 region has 13 residues. Trimming took 5 bases from V and 5 from J; bases not matched to a gene: 0. The germline V gene encodes CDR1 SGHTA and CDR2 FQGNSA. The CDR3 region is CASSGQGDQPQHF. CDR3 sequence (DNA): TGTGCCAGCAGCGGACAGGGGGATCAGCCCCAGCATTTT. The full variable domain, with the rest looked up from reference TRBV7-2 and TRBJ1-5, is GAGVSQSPSNKVTEKGKDVELRCDPISGHTALYWYRQSLGQGLEFLIYFQGNSAPDKSGLPSDRFSAERTGGSVSTLTIQRTQQEDSAVYLCASSGQGDQPQHFGDGTRLSIL.

This clone turned up a few times. The same CDR3 arises from other DNA sequences in this sample as well. CDR3 sequence (DNA): TGTGCCAGCTCACCCCAGGGTGACACTGAAGCTTTCTTT. Amino acid sequence: CASSPQGDTEAFF. V is TRBV18 and J is TRBJ1-1, with a tentative D call TRBD1 (5 bases). The ends were cut back, 3 bases at V and 3 bases at J, with 8 bases in the middle. The CDR3 contains 13 residues. The germline V gene has CDR1 KGHSH and CDR2 LQKENI.

This clone was detected only a few times. Compared with germline, one end of the junction differs, possibly owing to a read error. The gene calls are TRBV6-6 and TRBJ2-4; 9 nucleotides line up with TRBD1. CDR1 is MNHNY, CDR2 SVGAGI, per germline (reference sequence). The CDR3 has 10 amino acids. Here the CDR3 reads CASGPGQGNF. In nucleotides, the CDR3 is TGTGCCAGCGGCCCGGGACAGGGAAACTTC.

The rearrangement uses TRBV5-1 and TRBJ1-4; D gene uncertain. Trimming took 4 bases from V and 0 from J, leaving 10 bases between them. The V gene's germline CDR1 is SGHRS and CDR2 YFSETQ. The CDR3 sequence is 15 residues long. CDR3 protein: CASSDGSATNEKLFF. The DNA for the CDR3 is TGCGCCAGCAGCGACGGGTCCGCAACTAATGAAAAACTGTTTTTT.

This sequence joins TRBV10-3 and TRBJ2-5, with TRBD2 matching 7 bases. The germline V gene encodes CDR1 ENHRY and CDR2 SYGVKD. V gave up 2 bases and J gave up 7 bases; unmatched junction bases: 1. The CDR3 totals 12 residues. The CDR3 DNA reads TGTGCCATCAGTGAGAGGGAGGGGACCCAGTACTTC. It is translated as CAISEREGTQYF.

This clone has a handful of counts. The V call is TRBV5-1, the J call TRBJ2-5; possibly TRBD1 for D (6 bases). Germline loops: CDR1 SGHRS, CDR2 YFSETQ. V shed 5 bases and J shed 2 bases, with 13 bases lying between them. The CDR3 is made up of 14 amino acids. The CDR3 DNA sequence: TGCGCCAGCAGAGGTACAGGGAAGCAAGAGACCCAGTACTTC. This translates into CASRGTGKQETQYF. The complete variable domain, with remaining parts taken from reference TRBV5-1 and TRBJ2-5, reads KAGVTQTPRYLIKTRGQQVTLSCSPISGHRSVSWYQQTPGQGLQFLFEYFSETQRNKGNFPGRFSGRQFSNSRSEMNVSTLELGDSALYLCASRGTGKQETQYFGPGTRLLVL.

The chain has TRBV7-2 and TRBJ2-7, with D possibly matching TRBD2 (5 bases). Germline loops: CDR1 SGHTA, CDR2 FQGNSA. CDR3 length: 13 amino acids. V was clipped by 5 bases and J by 3 bases, with 11 bases between them. CDR3 protein: CASSPGGHYEQYF. CDR3 bases: TGTGCCAGCAGCCCCGGCGGGCACTACGAGCAGTACTTC.

The CDR3 DNA sequence: TGTGCCAGCAGCTTGAACAGGGGTTCGGGTCCGCCCCAGCATTTT. Encoded protein: CASSLNRGSGPPQHF. J is TRBJ1-5 and V is TRBV7-2; 7 bases fit TRBD1. Germline CDR1 reads SGHTA; CDR2 reads FQGNSA. The CDR3 is 15 amino acids. Trimming removed 3 bases from V and 9 bases from J; junction bases left unmatched: 11.

The CDR3 nucleotides are TGTGCCAGCAGCTTACCACTAGCGGGAGGAGGTGGGGAGACCCAGTACTTC. Protein sequence: CASSLPLAGGGGETQYF. The J gene is TRBJ2-5, the V gene TRBV7-2, with 12 bases that match TRBD2. The length of the CDR3 is 17 residues. V shed 2 bases, J shed 5 bases, and the junction held 9 bases outside the gene matches. The V gene's germline CDR1 is SGHTA and CDR2 FQGNSA.

This clone was picked up a small number of times. The rearrangement uses TRBV7-2 and TRBJ2-7; TRBD2 matches at 7 bases. Germline V gives CDR1 SGHTA, CDR2 FQGNSA. V trimming: 1 base; J trimming: 7 bases; junction bases outside the gene matches: 7. The CDR3 totals 14 residues. In nucleotides, the CDR3 is TGTGCCAGCAGCTTAGGTGGGAGGGCCTGGGAGCAGTACTTC. It codes for CASSLGGRAWEQYF.

The J gene is TRBJ2-7, the V gene TRBV7-8; weak D call: TRBD2 (5 bases). This CDR3 comprises 15 residues. V lost 5 bases to trimming and J lost 7 bases, with 21 bases between them. CDR1 and CDR2 (germline): SGHVS, FQNEAQ. CDR3 residues: CASSAWTPVGLEQYF. In nucleotides, the CDR3 is TGTGCCAGCAGCGCTTGGACTCCCGTCGGGTTGGAGCAGTACTTC.

This clone was detected only a few times. The chain has TRBV11-2 and TRBJ2-7; 7 positions agree with TRBD1. J was trimmed by 0 bases and V by 4 bases; bases with no gene match: 6. The CDR3 is 15 amino acids. Germline CDR1 reads SGHAT; CDR2 reads FQNNGV. CDR3 residues: CASSSYRGLSYEQYF. DNA for the CDR3: TGTGCCAGCAGCTCTTACAGGGGCCTCTCCTACGAGCAGTACTTC.

This clone showed up just once. J is TRBJ1-1 and V is TRBV25-1, with D possibly matching TRBD1 (5 bases). This CDR3 comprises 13 residues. V was cut by 0 bases and J by 9 bases, with 11 bases left in between. The germline gives CDR1 MGHDK, CDR2 SYGVNS. As DNA, the CDR3 is TGTGCCAGCAGTGAATATGGAGGGACTAAAGCTTTCTTT. Its translation is CASSEYGGTKAFF.

V and J are TRBV7-3 and TRBJ2-5, with TRBD1 as a possible D gene (5 bases). Germline CDR1 SGHTA, CDR2 FQGTGA. This CDR3 contains 15 residues. V was pared by 6 bases and J by 2 bases, with 16 bases between. CDR3 amino acids: CASSPDGQGQETQYF. In nucleotides, the CDR3 is TGTGCCAGCAGTCCCGATGGGCAGGGTCAAGAGACCCAGTACTTC.

This clone was seen a few times. This chain joins TRBV4-3 and TRBJ2-1; TRBD2 might be the D (6 bases). Looked up from germline, CDR1 is LGHNA and CDR2 is YSLEER. The length of the CDR3 is 16 residues. Trimming stripped 4 bases from V and 9 bases from J, with 22 bases between. The CDR3 loop reads CASSRRDFLRPSEQFF. CDR3 nucleotides: TGCGCCAGCAGCCGAAGGGACTTCCTACGCCCGAGTGAGCAGTTCTTC.

This clone occurred a few times. The junction shows a germline mismatch at one end, possibly a read error. V and J are TRBV7-7 and TRBJ2-1; 7 bases are shared with TRBD2. The CDR3 length is 14 residues. The germline V gene encodes CDR1 SSHAT and CDR2 FNYEAQ (reference sequence). CDR3 sequence reads: CASSLDPAGIEQFF. The CDR3 DNA reads as TGTGCTAGCAGCTTAGATCCAGCGGGGATTGAGCAGTTCTTC.

The CDR3 sequence: CASSVGLGTSGVYEQYF. The CDR3 DNA reads TGTGCCAGCAGCGTAGGGTTGGGGACTAGCGGGGTCTACGAGCAGTACTTC. The chain employs TRBV9 and TRBJ2-7; 13 nucleotides match TRBD2. After removal of 0 bases from V and 3 bases from J, the junction contained 6 bases not matched to a gene. The CDR3 runs to 17 residues. Germline CDR1 and CDR2: SGDLS and YYNGEE.

This clone was found a few times. This chain uses TRBV7-3 with TRBJ2-7; 10 bases match TRBD2. The germline V gene has CDR1 SGHTA and CDR2 FQGTGA. The J segment lost 0 bases and the V segment lost 4 bases, leaving 3 bases of the junction unmatched. The length of the CDR3 is 15 residues. The CDR3 loop is CASSYTSGVSYEQYF. The DNA of the CDR3 is TGTGCCAGCAGCTACACTAGCGGGGTCTCCTACGAGCAGTACTTC. Using reference TRBV7-3 and TRBJ2-7 for the parts outside the CDR3, the full variable domain is GAGVSQTPSNKVTEKGKYVELRCDPISGHTALYWYRQSLGQGPEFLIYFQGTGAADDSGLPNDRFFAVRPEGSVSTLKIQRTERGDSAVYLCASSYTSGVSYEQYFGPGTRLTVT.

This clone was detected a few times. V usage is TRBV18 and J usage is TRBJ1-2, with a tentative D call TRBD1 (5 bases). The CDR3 sequence is 15 residues long. Deletions cut 3 bases from V and 4 bases from J, with 15 bases between. The germline CDR1 and CDR2 sequences are KGHSH and LQKENI. CDR3 sequence: CASSPSRDASYGYTF. DNA of the CDR3: TGTGCCAGCTCACCGTCGCGGGACGCAAGCTATGGCTACACCTTC.

This clone was seen more than once but under ten times. The CDR3 sequence is CASSPRLDSSYEQYF. The CDR3 region has the DNA TGTGCCAGCAGCCCCCGACTAGATTCCTCCTACGAGCAGTACTTC. The V gene is TRBV13, the J gene TRBJ2-7, with a tentative D call TRBD2 (6 bases). CDR1 is PRHDT and CDR2 is FYEKMQ in the germline V gene (reference sequence). The CDR3 sequence is 15 residues long. The V end was cut by 5 bases, the J end by 0 bases, with 14 bases between. Based on the CDR3 plus reference TRBV13 and TRBJ2-7, the full variable domain is AAGVIQSPRHLIKEKRETATLKCYPIPRHDTVYWYQQGPGQDPQFLISFYEKMQSDKGSIPDRFSAQQFSDYHSELNMSSLELGDSALYFCASSPRLDSSYEQYFGPGTRLTVT.

The chain links TRBV6-5 to TRBJ1-1, with a weak D call TRBD1 (6 bases). The CDR3 spans 15 residues. V lost 5 bases to trimming and J lost 3 bases, with 16 bases between them. CDR1 is MNHEY and CDR2 is SVGAGI in the germline V gene. CDR3 in DNA: TGTGCCAGCAGTCCCCGGACGAGGGGGTACACTGAAGCTTTCTTT. Its translation: CASSPRTRGYTEAFF.

The rearrangement joins TRBV28 to TRBJ1-5; the D gene is possibly TRBD1 (6 bases). Germline CDR1 and CDR2: MDHEN and SYDVKM. This CDR3 contains 16 residues. V lost 8 bases, J lost 5 bases, and 22 bases lay in between. This CDR3 is CASASPPGHLDQPQHF. In DNA, the CDR3 is TGTGCCAGCGCGAGCCCTCCGGGACACCTAGATCAGCCCCAGCATTTT.

This clone was picked up a small number of times. The CDR3 protein is CASTQRTDLMNTEAFF. The CDR3 coding sequence is TGTGCCAGCACCCAGAGGACAGATCTCATGAACACTGAAGCTTTCTTT. The rearrangement links TRBV27 to TRBJ1-1, with D perhaps TRBD1 (6 bases). The CDR3 runs to 16 residues. Looked up from germline, CDR1 is MNHEY and CDR2 is SMNVEV (reference sequence). The ends were cut back, 7 bases at V and 0 bases at J, with 18 bases in the middle.

The chain joins TRBV10-3 to TRBJ1-1; TRBD1 matches at 7 bases. This CDR3 has 13 amino acids. Germline V gene data show CDR1 as ENHRY and CDR2 as SYGVKD. The trim removed 9 bases at V and 5 bases at J, leaving 9 bases unmatched. The CDR3 DNA sequence: TGTGCCATACAGGGGATCGGGGATACTGAAGCTTTCTTT. Translating it yields CAIQGIGDTEAFF.

CDR3 residues: CASSRDGQETQYF. CDR3 DNA sequence: TGTGCCAGCAGTCGCGACGGGCAAGAGACCCAGTACTTC. The chain links TRBV11-2 to TRBJ2-5; the D is unclear. The CDR3 totals 13 residues. The germline CDR1 and CDR2 sequences are SGHAT and FQNNGV. The V end was cut by 6 bases, the J end by 2 bases, with 10 bases between.

This clone has a handful of counts. The V call is TRBV7-2, the J call TRBJ2-2, with D perhaps TRBD1 (6 bases). Trimming stripped 3 bases from V and 4 bases from J, with 18 bases between. The germline gives CDR1 SGHTA, CDR2 FQGNSA. This CDR3 is built from 17 residues. The CDR3 DNA sequence: TGTGCCAGCAGCTTTTCCCCCACAGGGTTTAGCACCGGGGAGCTGTTTTTT. This codes for CASSFSPTGFSTGELFF.